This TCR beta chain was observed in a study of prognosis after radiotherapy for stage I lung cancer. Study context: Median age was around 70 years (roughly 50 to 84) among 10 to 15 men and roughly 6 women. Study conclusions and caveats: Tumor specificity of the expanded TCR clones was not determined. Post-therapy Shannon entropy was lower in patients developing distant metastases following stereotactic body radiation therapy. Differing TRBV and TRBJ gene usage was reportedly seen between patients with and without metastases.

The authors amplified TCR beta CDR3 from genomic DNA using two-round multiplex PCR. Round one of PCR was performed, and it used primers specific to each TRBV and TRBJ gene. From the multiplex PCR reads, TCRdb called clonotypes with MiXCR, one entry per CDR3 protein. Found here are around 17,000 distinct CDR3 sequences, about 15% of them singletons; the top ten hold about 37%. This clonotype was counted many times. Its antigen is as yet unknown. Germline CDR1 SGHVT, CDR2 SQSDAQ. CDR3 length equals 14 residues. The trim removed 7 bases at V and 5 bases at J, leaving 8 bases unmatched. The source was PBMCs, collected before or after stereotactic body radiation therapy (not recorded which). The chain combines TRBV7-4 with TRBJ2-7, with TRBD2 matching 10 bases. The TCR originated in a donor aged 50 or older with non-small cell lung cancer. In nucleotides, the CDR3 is TGTGCCAGCATGGCTAGCGGGAGTATCGACGAGCAGTACTTC. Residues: CASMASGSIDEQYF.